One and the same sample provided the 15 T cell receptor beta chains below, sequenced in a study of CD8+ T cells in alopecia areata. Sequencing used cDNA as its template, made by extracting RNA and reverse transcribing it. The method was immunoSEQ multiplex PCR; TCRdb's version includes in-frame clones alone and lacks a portion of them. Among 200,000 to 250,000 clones, roughly 57% were seen once, and the ten largest hold more than 0.4%. This specimen consisted of CD4+ T cells sorted from blood, obtained at week 0. The receptors were sampled from a human donor with alopecia areata.

This clone was counted a few times. The gene calls are TRBV6-5 and TRBJ2-7; D is possibly TRBD2 (5 bases). Trimming took off 2 bases at V and 1 base at J, with 9 bases between the two ends. The CDR3 contains 14 residues. Germline loops: CDR1 MNHEY, CDR2 SVGAGI. The CDR3 bases are TGTGCCAGCAGTTACGCGGGCGGATCCTACGAGCAGTACTTC. This gives the protein CASSYAGGSYEQYF.

The chain is built from TRBV7-2 and TRBJ1-5, with 7 bases fitting TRBD1. With 1 base clipped from V and 2 bases from J, the junction kept 5 bases outside the gene matches. The germline V gene has CDR1 SGHTA and CDR2 FQGNSA. The CDR3 spans 16 residues. The CDR3 loop reads CASSLGGGRGNQPQHF. The CDR3, as DNA: TGTGCCAGCAGCTTAGGAGGGGGCAGGGGCAATCAGCCCCAGCATTTT.

The chain combines TRBV25-1 with TRBJ1-4, with 7 bases lining up with TRBD1. The CDR3 is 14 amino acids. CDR1 is MGHDK, CDR2 SYGVNS, per germline. The ends lost 2 bases at V and 9 bases at J; junction bases unmatched: 6. The CDR3 is CASSEATGAQKLFF. The CDR3 nucleotides are TGTGCCAGCAGTGAAGCTACAGGGGCCCAAAAACTGTTTTTT.

This clone has more than one count but fewer than ten. This chain connects TRBV9 to TRBJ2-1, with D maybe TRBD2 (6 bases). This CDR3 has 15 residues. V dropped 0 bases and J dropped 5 bases, with 12 bases sitting between them. Germline-derived CDR1 and CDR2 are SGDLS and YYNGEE. The CDR3 DNA reads as TGTGCCAGCAGCGTAGGCGGGAACCTAAACAATGAGCAGTTCTTC. Translating it yields CASSVGGNLNNEQFF. Together with reference TRBV9 and TRBJ2-1, the CDR3 gives the full variable domain: DSGVTQTPKHLITATGQRVTLRCSPRSGDLSVYWYQQSLDQGLQFLIQYYNGEERAKGNILERFSAQQFPDLHSELNLSSLELGDSALYFCASSVGGNLNNEQFFGPGTRLTVL.

The table lists this clone with a few counts. J is TRBJ1-6 and V is TRBV10-3; D gene ambiguous. Germline lookup yields CDR1 ENHRY and CDR2 SYGVKD. The V gene lost 2 bases and the J gene lost 8 bases, with 13 bases spanning the gap. The CDR3 totals 15 residues. CDR3 residues: CAISEPGRLDSPLHF. The CDR3 DNA is TGTGCCATCAGTGAGCCCGGACGTCTGGATTCACCCCTCCACTTT.

The V call is TRBV11-2, the J call TRBJ2-7; the D gene could be TRBD1 or TRBD2 (5 bases each). Germline V CDR1 and CDR2: SGHAT, FQNNGV. There are 14 residues in the CDR3. Trimming took 3 bases from V and 6 from J, leaving 15 bases between them. The CDR3 protein is CASSFDSARGEQYF. DNA of the CDR3: TGTGCCAGCAGCTTTGACTCCGCGAGGGGCGAGCAGTACTTC.

This chain uses TRBV5-1 with TRBJ2-7; D is unclear. The CDR3 runs to 14 residues. Trimming took 0 bases from V and 1 from J, leaving 8 bases between them. The germline V gene encodes CDR1 SGHRS and CDR2 YFSETQ. CDR3 residues: CASSLEVKSYEQYF. The CDR3 bases are TGCGCCAGCAGCTTGGAGGTCAAATCCTACGAGCAGTACTTC.

The gene calls are TRBV5-1 and TRBJ2-5, with 7 bases lining up with TRBD1. The CDR3 has 14 amino acids. Germline V CDR1 and CDR2: SGHRS, YFSETQ. Losses at the gene ends were 9 bases for V and 0 bases for J; bases not matched to a gene: 8. The CDR3 loop reads CATRLQGDQETQYF. CDR3 nucleotides: TGCGCCACCCGACTCCAGGGGGACCAAGAGACCCAGTACTTC.

The gene calls are TRBV2 and TRBJ1-5; D is unresolved. V was pared by 0 bases and J by 9 bases, with 6 bases between. The CDR3 is made up of 12 amino acids. Per germline, CDR1 SNHLY and CDR2 FYNNEI. Here the CDR3 reads CASSEAGVPQHF. DNA for the CDR3: TGTGCCAGCAGTGAAGCCGGGGTGCCCCAGCATTTT.

The chain combines TRBV6-6 with TRBJ1-4; unclear D gene. CDR1 is MNHNY, CDR2 SVGAGI, per germline (reference sequence). There are 14 residues in the CDR3. Trimming stripped 6 bases from V and 5 bases from J, with 13 bases between. Written as DNA, the CDR3 is TGTGCCAGCAGCCAACGGACGGGAAATGAAAAACTGTTTTTT. Its translation is CASSQRTGNEKLFF.

The chain is built from TRBV6-5 and TRBJ2-7; D remains unclear. Germline values: CDR1 MNHEY, CDR2 SVGAGI. The CDR3 length is 15 residues. V shed 4 bases and J shed 0 bases, with 13 bases lying between them. The CDR3, as DNA: TGTGCCAGCAGTTTAGACACTCCGAGCTCCTACGAGCAGTACTTC. Translation gives CASSLDTPSSYEQYF.

For the CDR3, the DNA is TGTGCCAGCACCAAAACTAGCGGGAGAACAGATACGCAGTATTTT. Its translation: CASTKTSGRTDTQYF. The chain joins TRBV7-2 to TRBJ2-3; 11 positions agree with TRBD2. CDR3 length: 15 amino acids. V lost 7 bases, J lost 3 bases, and 6 bases stayed unmatched. Germline assignment: CDR1 SGHTA and CDR2 FQGNSA.

This chain uses TRBV7-6 with TRBJ2-3; 10 bases fit TRBD2. Germline CDR1 is SGHVS and CDR2 is FNYEAQ. V lost 4 bases to trimming and J lost 4 bases; unmatched junction nucleotides: 8. The CDR3 loop spans 16 amino acids. The CDR3 sequence: CASSSQREGRSDTQYF. CDR3 DNA sequence: TGTGCCAGCAGCTCACAGCGGGAGGGCCGATCAGATACGCAGTATTTT.

This clone was seen a handful of times. V and J are TRBV2 and TRBJ2-6; D is unclear. The CDR3 is 14 amino acids. V gave up 7 bases and J gave up 1 base, with 8 bases separating them. Germline CDR1 and CDR2: SNHLY and FYNNEI. The CDR3 here is CASTSLSGANVLTF. In DNA form, the CDR3 reads TGTGCCAGCACGTCTCTATCTGGGGCCAACGTCCTGACTTTC.

The genes are TRBV7-7 and TRBJ2-5; 7 bases match TRBD1. J gave up 5 bases and V 5 bases, and 5 bases lay outside the gene matches. CDR3 size: 13 residues. Germline values: CDR1 SSHAT, CDR2 FNYEAQ (reference sequence). Here the CDR3 DNA reads TGTGCCAGCAGCCTCACAGGGGTCGAGACCCAGTACTTC. It encodes CASSLTGVETQYF. Full variable domain (remainder filled in from reference TRBV7-7 and TRBJ2-5): GAGVSQSPRYKVTKRGQDVTLRCDPISSHATLYWYQQALGQGPEFLTYFNYEAQPDKSGLPSDRFSAERPEGSISTLTIQRTEQRDSAMYRCASSLTGVETQYFGPGTRLLVL.